This TCR beta chain was observed in a study of vaccination effects on CD4 cells after COVID-19. Study overall: Post-vaccine samples followed the second dose by a median of 72 days. Study-level points and caveats: New vaccine-induced clones dominated post-vaccine spike-reactive clones in convalescents. Clones from infection and from vaccination both contracted markedly late after vaccination.

It was after roughly 11 days of culture that CD4+ T cells were isolated. This person's SARS-CoV-2 infection, confirmed by PCR, occurred between March and December 2020. The participants, recipients of two vaccine doses, got either BNT162b2 or mRNA-1273. On this clone itself: What it binds is unknown.

Sequencing was performed with immunoSEQ multiplex PCR; in TCRdb, only in-frame clones are kept and a portion is missing. The repertoire includes 30,000 to 35,000 clones, approximately 77% of them detected once, and approximately 6.3% sits in the top ten. CDR1 is SGHTA, CDR2 FQGNSA, per germline. The CDR3 has 16 residues. With 2 bases clipped from V and 2 bases from J, the junction kept 4 bases outside the gene matches. The chain couples TRBV7-2 to TRBJ2-7; 12 bases match TRBD2. The sample was CD4+ T cells from PBMCs cultured without peptide, taken after COVID-19 vaccination. This clonotype originated in a human donor who had a prior SARS-CoV-2 infection. CDR3 nucleotides: TGTGCCAGCAGCTTAACTAGCGGGAGGTGGGCCTACGAGCAGTACTTC. As protein: CASSLTSGRWAYEQYF. The full variable domain, with the rest looked up from reference TRBV7-2 and TRBJ2-7, is GAGVSQSPSNKVTEKGKDVELRCDPISGHTALYWYRQSLGQGLEFLIYFQGNSAPDKSGLPSDRFSAERTGGSVSTLTIQRTQQEDSAVYLCASSLTSGRWAYEQYFGPGTRLTVT.